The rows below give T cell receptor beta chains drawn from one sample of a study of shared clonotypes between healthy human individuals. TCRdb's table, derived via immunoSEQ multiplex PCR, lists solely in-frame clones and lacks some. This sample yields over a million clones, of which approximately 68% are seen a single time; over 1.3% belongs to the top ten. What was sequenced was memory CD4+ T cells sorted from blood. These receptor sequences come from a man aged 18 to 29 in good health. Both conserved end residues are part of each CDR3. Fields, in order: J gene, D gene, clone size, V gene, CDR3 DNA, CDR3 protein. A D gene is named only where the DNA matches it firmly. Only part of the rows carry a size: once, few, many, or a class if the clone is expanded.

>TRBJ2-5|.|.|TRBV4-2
TGTGCCAGCAGCCAAGGAAGAGGGGGCCAAGAGACCCAGTACTTC
CASSQGRGGQETQYF
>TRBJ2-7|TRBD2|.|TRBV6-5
TGTGCCAGCAGTTACTCGAGCGCGGGAGCACGCGAGCAGTACTTC
CASSYSSAGAREQYF
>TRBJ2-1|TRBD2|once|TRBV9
TGTGCCAGCAGCCCCCGGACTAGCGGGAGTCATCTCTCCTACAATGAGCAGTTCTTC
CASSPRTSGSHLSYNEQFF
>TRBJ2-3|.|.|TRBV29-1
TGCAGCGTTGAAAGGGCGGCGGGGGCCCCGGCAGATACGCAGTATTTT
CSVERAAGAPADTQYF
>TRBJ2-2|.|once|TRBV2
TGTGCCAGCAGTGGACAGGGAGGTCCCACCGGGGAGCTGTTTTTT
CASSGQGGPTGELFF
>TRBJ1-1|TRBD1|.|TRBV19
TGTGCCAGTAGGCGTATCGGACAGGGGGACACTGAAGCTTTCTTT
CASRRIGQGDTEAFF
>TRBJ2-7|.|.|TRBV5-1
TGCGCCAGCAGCTTGGAAAGCGAGCAGTACTTC
CASSLESEQYF
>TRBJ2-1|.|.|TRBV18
TGTGCCAGCTCACGAGTAGCGACCAGTGCGGGAAATGAGCAGTTCTTC
CASSRVATSAGNEQFF
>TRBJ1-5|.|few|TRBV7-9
TGTGCCAGCAGCTTCGGACAGCTCAATCAGCCCCAGCATTTT
CASSFGQLNQPQHF
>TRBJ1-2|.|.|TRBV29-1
TGCAGCGTTGACTCGCAGGTTAGGGGCTACACCTTC
CSVDSQVRGYTF
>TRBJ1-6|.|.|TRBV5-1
TGCGCCAGCAGCCAGGCCCCTAATCCCAATTCACCCCTCCACTTT
CASSQAPNPNSPLHF
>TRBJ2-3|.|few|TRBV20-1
TGCAGTGCTAGAATTGATACGCAGTATTTT
CSARIDTQYF
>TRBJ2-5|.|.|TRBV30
TGTGCCTGGAGTGTAAGGGTTGCAGGGCAGGAGACCCAGTACTTC
CAWSVRVAGQETQYF
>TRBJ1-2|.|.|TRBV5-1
TGCGCCAGCAGCTTGGACGGCCTGGTCAGGGATGGCTACACCTTC
CASSLDGLVRDGYTF
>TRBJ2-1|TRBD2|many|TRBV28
TGTGCCAGCAAGAAGGTGGGAACTAGCGGGGGGCCCACCTACAATGAGCAGTTCTTC
CASKKVGTSGGPTYNEQFF
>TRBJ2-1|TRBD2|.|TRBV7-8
TGTGCCAGCAGCTTAGGGCGACTAGCGGGGATGAATGAGCAGTTCTTC
CASSLGRLAGMNEQFF
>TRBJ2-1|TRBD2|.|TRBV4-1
TGCGCCAGCAGCCAAGCGGCGGGGGGTCAGTACAATGAGCAGTTCTTC
CASSQAAGGQYNEQFF
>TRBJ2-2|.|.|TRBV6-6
TGTGCCAGCAGTTACGATCAAACGAACACCGGGGAGCTGTTTTTT
CASSYDQTNTGELFF
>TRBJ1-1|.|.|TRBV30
TGTGCCTGGAGTCCCCAGGGAGGGACTGAAGCTTTCTTT
CAWSPQGGTEAFF
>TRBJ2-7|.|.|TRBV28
TGTGCCAGCAGTGGGGGACAAGGAAGCTACGAGCAGTACTTC
CASSGGQGSYEQYF
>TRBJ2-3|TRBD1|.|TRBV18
TGTGCCAGCTCCCGTGGACAGGGAGTAGATACGCAGTATTTT
CASSRGQGVDTQYF
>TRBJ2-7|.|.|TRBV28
TGTGCCAGCAGCCCGGGGCAGGGGGGATCCTACGAGCAGTACTTC
CASSPGQGGSYEQYF
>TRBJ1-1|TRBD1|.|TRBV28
TGTGCCAGCAACCTAGCCGGGACAGGGAAAAAAGAAGCTTTCTTT
CASNLAGTGKKEAFF
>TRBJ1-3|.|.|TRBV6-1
TGTGCCAGCACTTTTGAAGGGATCTCTGGAAACACCATATATTTT
CASTFEGISGNTIYF
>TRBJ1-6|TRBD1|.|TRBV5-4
TGTGCCAGCACCTTACCGGGACAGTATAATTCACCCCTCCACTTT
CASTLPGQYNSPLHF
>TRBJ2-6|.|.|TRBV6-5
TGTGCCAGCAGTCAGTTAACTGGGGCCAACGTCCTGACTTTC
CASSQLTGANVLTF
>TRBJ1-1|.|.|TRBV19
TGTGCCAGTAAAAGGGGACTGAACACTGAAGCTTTCTTT
CASKRGLNTEAFF
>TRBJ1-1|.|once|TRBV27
TGTGCCAGCAGTTTAGGTGGGGTGAACACTGAAGCTTTCTTT
CASSLGGVNTEAFF
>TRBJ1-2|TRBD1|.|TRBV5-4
TGTGCCAGCAGCTTGACAGGGGGGCGCGGCTACACCTTC
CASSLTGGRGYTF
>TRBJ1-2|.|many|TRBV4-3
TGCGCCAGCAGCCAAGAAAGTTTTAGAACCGGTGGCTACACCTTC
CASSQESFRTGGYTF
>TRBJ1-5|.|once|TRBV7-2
TGTGCCAGCAGCCCCTTCCGTGGTCAGCCCCAGCATTTT
CASSPFRGQPQHF
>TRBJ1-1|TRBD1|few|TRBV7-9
TGTGCCAGCAGCTCCTACACAGGGGCCACTGAAGCTTTCTTT
CASSSYTGATEAFF
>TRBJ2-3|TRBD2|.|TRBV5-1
TGCGCCAGCAGCGGGGGGGACAGCACAGATACGCAGTATTTT
CASSGGDSTDTQYF
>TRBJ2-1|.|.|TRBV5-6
TGTGCCAGCAGCTCCCGACTCACCCAAGAGCAGTTCTTC
CASSSRLTQEQFF
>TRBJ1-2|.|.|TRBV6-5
TGTGCCAGCATGGGGCAACCTAACTATGGCTACACCTTC
CASMGQPNYGYTF
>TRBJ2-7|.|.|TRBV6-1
TGTGCCAGCAATCTCGACAGATACGAGCAGTACTTC
CASNLDRYEQYF
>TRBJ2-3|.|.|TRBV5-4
TGTGCCAGCAGCTTGTCCCTTGACGGAGATACGCAGTATTTT
CASSLSLDGDTQYF
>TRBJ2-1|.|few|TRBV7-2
TGTGCCAGCAGCTTAGCGTCAGGGGATGAGCAGTTCTTC
CASSLASGDEQFF
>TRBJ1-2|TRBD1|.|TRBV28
TGTGCCAGCAGGACGGACAGGAGGCATGGCTACACCTTC
CASRTDRRHGYTF
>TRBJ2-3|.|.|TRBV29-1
TGCAGCGTTGAATCGAGCGGAAGTAGCACAGATACGCAGTATTTT
CSVESSGSSTDTQYF
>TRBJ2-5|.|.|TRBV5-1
TGCGCCAGCAGCAGGCCGGGTCAAGAGACCCAGTACTTC
CASSRPGQETQYF
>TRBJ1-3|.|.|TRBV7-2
TGTGCCAGCAGCCGTATGATCTCTGGAAACACCATATATTTT
CASSRMISGNTIYF
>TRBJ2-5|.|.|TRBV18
TGTGCCAGCTCAACCGTAGGCGAGACCCAGTACTTC
CASSTVGETQYF